This is a list of T cell receptor beta chains from one sample in a study of blood T cell repertoires in COVID-19. Sequenced by immunoSEQ multiplex PCR; TCRdb stores in-frame clones only, minus some. The sample includes 150,000 or so clones, approximately 84% seen only once; the top ten take 4%. The sequenced material came from peripheral blood. The receptors derive from a woman between 55 and 75 years old with acute or convalescent COVID-19. CDR3s include the opening cysteine and the closing phenylalanine or tryptophan.

>TRBV5-1
CASSFPREGPNEQYF
>TRBV12-3/TRBV12-4
CASIAGVGNEQFF
>TRBV7-9
CASSFPPSGAHNEQFF
>TRBV27
CASTAQGKLHEQYF
>TRBV11-3
CASSLPGQGTTDYGYTF
>TRBV15
CATSTGQGSRTDTQYF
>TRBV19
CASSRNDLISYNEQFF
>TRBV16
CASTRSDFSSNGYTF
>TRBV9
CASSPGDIGNEKLFF
>TRBV18
CASSPPGGTGGVSPLHF
>TRBV27
CASSSGRNWKTQYF
>TRBV24-1
CATSDSPRGYEQYF
>TRBV4-1
CASSQDSSYNEQFF
>TRBV7-2
CASSLKYNNGYTF
>TRBV21-1
CASSVYRGHRPHSNQPQHF
>TRBV10-2
CASSGGGGPRGEPQHF
>TRBV11-2
CASSELTPLQETQYF
>TRBV28
CASSFEPRAEQYF
>TRBV28
CASSVSPGGYTF